Listed below are T cell receptor beta chains from one sample, sequenced in a study of cytomegalovirus exposure and HLA in healthy donors. The table came from immunoSEQ multiplex PCR; TCRdb's copy has only in-frame clones and leaves some out. Of more than 90,000 clones in the sample, 78% were seen once. Sequencing used PBMCs. These receptors were collected from an older woman in good health and CMV-seronegative. CDR3s leave out the opening cysteine and the closing phenylalanine or tryptophan. Part of the rows lack a size; the others show once, few, many or a class for expanded clones.

cdr3_length	v_call	clone_size	cdr3_aa
13	TRBV5-4	once	ASSLGVAGGQTQY
14	TRBV7-6	NA	ASSLEAGGSTYEQY
15	TRBV27	NA	ASSLYGDSLMNTEAF
15	TRBV6-4	NA	ASSDSNGTEYSYEQY
12	TRBV30	NA	AWKLAPSRDTQY
14	TRBV4-3	NA	ASSQDWLAGSGEQY
16	TRBV10-2	once	ASSEGQGLLSGANVLT
9	TRBV20-1	once	SARREETQY
13	TRBV4-3	NA	ASSQGTGSSYEQY
13	TRBV9	few	ASSVGGGFFYGYT
12	TRBV6-6	NA	ASTISGRSDEQF
12	TRBV6-1	few	ASSELRFNEKLF
13	TRBV6-1	NA	ASSETGGGFYEQY
13	TRBV5-1	NA	ASSSGHSSGNTIY